A single sample gave rise to the 25 T cell receptor beta chains below, sequenced in a study of control samples from healthy donors and cancer patients (dated by TCRdb to 2018 to 2020). The library was prepared using the immunoSEQ multiplex PCR assay. TCRdb mirrors the immuneACCESS table, restricted to in-frame sequences. Some clones are absent from its copies; in checked studies, under half trace to an unresolved V gene, and the reason for the others is unknown. This sample has more than 25,000 clones in its table, and 70% to 90% of those were observed once. Together, the top ten hold 3% to 5% of the sample. The specimen sequenced was formalin-fixed, paraffin-embedded tissue. The receptor source for this set is a female donor with melanoma.

With respect to this clone: Germline is not matched at one junction end, which may reflect a read error. This chain connects TRBV15 to TRBJ2-5; D perhaps matches TRBD2 (5 bases). In germline, CDR1 is LNHNV, CDR2 YYDKDF (reference sequence). The CDR3 has 13 amino acids. CDR3 sequence reads: CAISRGLQETQYF. In DNA form, the CDR3 reads TGTGCCATCAGCAGAGGGTTACAAGAGACCCAGTACTTC.

The chain carries TRBV14 and TRBJ2-5; no reliable D call. The length of the CDR3 is 11 residues. V lost 1 base, J lost 5 bases, and 2 bases lay in between. CDR1 SGHDN and CDR2 FVKESK come from the germline V gene. This CDR3 reads CASSQVETQYF. In DNA, the CDR3 is TGTGCCAGCAGCCAAGTTGAGACCCAGTACTTC.

The chain recombines TRBV30 with TRBJ1-1; D perhaps matches TRBD1 (5 bases). The CDR3 runs to 15 residues. The V gene lost 0 bases and the J gene lost 3 bases, with 14 bases spanning the gap. The germline gives CDR1 GTSNPN, CDR2 SVGIG (reference sequence). The CDR3: CAWSVLEGWDTEAFF. The CDR3 coding sequence is TGTGCCTGGAGTGTACTAGAGGGGTGGGACACTGAAGCTTTCTTT.

This clone has just a few counts. The chain recombines TRBV7-9 with TRBJ2-1; D is possibly TRBD1 (7 bases). There are 16 residues in the CDR3. V dropped 5 bases and J dropped 5 bases, with 19 bases sitting between them. CDR1 SEHNR and CDR2 FQNEAQ come from the germline V gene (reference sequence). This CDR3 reads CASSPAFGRGDNEQFF. The CDR3 bases are TGTGCCAGCAGCCCGGCTTTTGGCAGGGGGGACAATGAGCAGTTCTTC.

This sequence joins TRBV4-2 and TRBJ1-4; a weak D match, TRBD1 (5 bases). The CDR3 sequence is 15 residues long. Germline CDR1 reads LGHNA; CDR2 reads YNFKEQ. V lost 1 base, J lost 7 bases, and 13 bases lay in between. CDR3 nucleotide sequence: TGTGCCAGCAGCCAAGTGACGGGGGGGGTTGAAAAACTGTTTTTT. Translating gives CASSQVTGGVEKLFF.

CDR3 in amino acids: CASRRPGVPVNEQYF. CDR3 DNA sequence: TGTGCCAGCAGGCGACCAGGGGTACCGGTTAACGAGCAGTACTTC. This chain uses TRBV6-5 with TRBJ2-7, with D perhaps TRBD1 (6 bases). Trimming took off 6 bases at V and 5 bases at J, with 20 bases between the two ends. Germline V lookup: CDR1 MNHEY, CDR2 SVGAGI. The CDR3 has 15 residues.

This CDR3 is CASSPMDRQVTGELFF. The CDR3 nucleotides are TGTGCCAGCTCACCTATGGACAGGCAGGTCACCGGGGAGCTGTTTTTT. The V and J genes are TRBV18 and TRBJ2-2; 7 bases fit TRBD1. J was trimmed by 4 bases and V by 3 bases; bases with no gene match: 8. CDR1 is KGHSH and CDR2 is LQKENI in the germline V gene. The CDR3 spans 16 residues.

V gene TRBV6-2 or TRBV6-3 combines with J gene TRBJ1-5; D might be TRBD1 (6 bases). This CDR3 spans 13 amino acids. Trimming stripped 2 bases from V and 5 bases from J, with 7 bases between. Germline CDR1 is MNHEY and CDR2 is SVGEGT. CDR3 protein: CASSYRGDQPQHF. For the CDR3, the DNA is TGTGCCAGCAGTTACAGGGGGGATCAGCCCCAGCATTTT.

This chain joins TRBV6-5 and TRBJ1-4, with D unclear. Germline V gives CDR1 MNHEY, CDR2 SVGAGI. Trimming took off 5 bases at V and 5 bases at J, with 12 bases between the two ends. The CDR3 is 14 residues long. The CDR3 nucleotides read TGTGCCAGCAGTCGGCTACTAATCAATGAAAAACTGTTTTTT. The encoded protein is CASSRLLINEKLFF.

V is TRBV10-2 and J is TRBJ1-5; 7 positions agree with TRBD1. The trim removed 4 bases at V and 1 base at J, leaving 1 base unmatched. The CDR3 contains 14 residues. Germline CDR1 WSHSY, CDR2 SAAADI. The CDR3 sequence is CASSATGSNQPQHF. Written as DNA, the CDR3 is TGCGCCAGCAGTGCGACAGGGAGCAATCAGCCCCAGCATTTT.

The chain recombines TRBV4-1 with TRBJ2-3; D is perhaps TRBD2 (5 bases). The germline CDR1 and CDR2 sequences are MGHRA and YSYEKL. This CDR3 is 12 amino acids long. The V end was cut by 1 base, the J end by 6 bases, with 5 bases between. The CDR3 loop reads CASSQGRDTQYF. The CDR3 DNA follows: TGCGCCAGCAGCCAAGGGAGGGATACGCAGTATTTT.

The chain uses TRBV6-6 and TRBJ2-1; TRBD2 might be the D (5 bases). Germline-derived CDR1 and CDR2 are MNHNY and SVGAGI (reference sequence). V was shortened by 6 bases and J by 7 bases, with 16 bases between the two germline ends. This CDR3 region has 14 residues. The CDR3: CASRVAGAWNEQFF. CDR3 sequence (DNA): TGTGCCAGCAGAGTGGCGGGCGCGTGGAATGAGCAGTTCTTC.

V is TRBV12-3 or TRBV12-4 and J is TRBJ1-1; possible D gene TRBD1, 6 bases. The V end lost 6 bases, the J end lost 4 bases, and 12 bases lay between the germline ends. The CDR3 sequence is 13 residues long. Written as DNA, the CDR3 is TGTGCCAGCAGCTGGGCACAGGGCACTGAAGCTTTCTTT. This translates into CASSWAQGTEAFF.

This chain links TRBV7-3 with TRBJ1-1; possible D gene TRBD1, 5 bases. From germline, CDR1 is SGHTA and CDR2 FQGTGA. The CDR3 has 15 residues. Trimming took off 0 bases at V and 3 bases at J, with 11 bases between the two ends. The CDR3 DNA sequence: TGTGCCAGCAGCTTAACAGGGCTAGGGGACACTGAAGCTTTCTTT. This encodes CASSLTGLGDTEAFF.

The chain combines TRBV19 with TRBJ2-7; 11 positions match TRBD2. Germline V gene lookup returns CDR1 LNHDA and CDR2 SQIVND (reference sequence). After removal of 5 bases from V and 7 bases from J, the junction contained 7 bases not matched to a gene. This CDR3 comprises 14 residues. The CDR3 sequence: CASSPGLAVQEQYF. The CDR3 bases are TGTGCCAGTAGTCCGGGACTAGCGGTTCAAGAGCAGTACTTC.

This CDR3 is CASSLLQGRNTIYF. CDR3 DNA: TGTGCCAGCAGCTTGCTACAGGGGCGGAACACCATATATTTT. This chain joins TRBV5-6 and TRBJ1-3; TRBD1 aligns across 7 bases. V shed 1 base and J 7 bases; nucleotides not matched to a gene: 5. The CDR3 sequence is 14 residues long. CDR1 and CDR2 from the germline V gene are SGHDT and YYEEEE.

As regards this clone: At one end, the junction sequence differs from germline, possibly due to a read error. The rearrangement links TRBV11-2 to TRBJ2-7, with unresolved D. This CDR3 is built from 14 residues. Per germline, CDR1 SGHAT and CDR2 FQNNGV. The chain's CDR3 is CASSLDWSGDEQYF. As DNA, the CDR3 is TGTGCCAGCAGCCTAGACTGGTCTGGGGACGAGCAGTACTTC.

J is TRBJ1-5 and V is TRBV24-1; D is ambiguous. Germline V gives CDR1 KGHDR, CDR2 SFDVKD. This CDR3 is built from 17 residues. V lost 2 bases, J lost 3 bases, and 16 bases lay in between. This CDR3 reads CATSDSSWGRDNQPQHF. In DNA form, the CDR3 reads TGTGCCACCAGTGATTCCTCATGGGGAAGAGACAATCAGCCCCAGCATTTT.

The gene calls are TRBV27 and TRBJ2-5, with 14 bases identical to TRBD2. The V gene's germline CDR1 is MNHEY and CDR2 SMNVEV (reference sequence). This CDR3 is built from 17 residues. V was clipped by 4 bases and J by 5 bases; unmatched bases: 9. The CDR3 DNA sequence: TGTGCCAGCAGTTCCGGGACTAGCGGGAGAGGAGGGGAGACCCAGTACTTC. This sequence encodes CASSSGTSGRGGETQYF.

V and J are TRBV4-1 and TRBJ1-3; D gene uncertain. Trimming removed 1 base from V and 4 bases from J, with 8 bases in between. CDR1 MGHRA and CDR2 YSYEKL come from the germline V gene. This CDR3 is 14 amino acids long. The CDR3 region has the DNA TGCGCCAGCAGCCAAGGGGTATCGGGAAACACCATATATTTT. Protein sequence: CASSQGVSGNTIYF.

The chain is built from TRBV7-2 and TRBJ2-2; the D is unclear. This CDR3 region has 17 residues. Per the germline V gene, CDR1 is SGHTA and CDR2 is FQGNSA. The V end lost 1 base, the J end lost 3 bases, and 15 bases lay between the germline ends. The CDR3 sequence: CASSLVSVEAYTGELFF. Here the CDR3 DNA reads TGTGCCAGCAGCTTAGTATCTGTGGAAGCCTACACCGGGGAGCTGTTTTTT.

The J gene is TRBJ2-3, the V gene TRBV19, with TRBD1 matching 11 bases. The CDR3 is made up of 14 amino acids. Germline trimming cut 3 bases from V and 9 bases from J; bases unmatched to any gene: 5. Germline V gene sequence: CDR1 LNHDA, CDR2 SQIVND (reference sequence). CDR3 residues: CASSIGQGARTQYF. The CDR3 coding sequence is TGTGCCAGTAGTATTGGACAGGGGGCTCGCACGCAGTATTTT.

This clone was counted a few times. The rearrangement uses TRBV27 and TRBJ1-2, with D possibly being TRBD1 (5 bases). The V end lost 5 bases, the J end lost 4 bases, and 17 bases lay between the germline ends. Germline V gives CDR1 MNHEY, CDR2 SMNVEV (reference sequence). CDR3 length equals 15 residues. The CDR3 here is CASSPSYGTAYGYTF. DNA for the CDR3: TGTGCCAGCAGTCCCAGCTACGGGACGGCCTATGGCTACACCTTC.

V is TRBV18 and J is TRBJ2-7; TRBD2 matches 14 bases. The CDR3 loop spans 16 amino acids. Germline trimming cut 3 bases from V and 3 bases from J; bases unmatched to any gene: 4. The germline CDR1 and CDR2 sequences are KGHSH and LQKENI. The DNA of the CDR3 is TGTGCCAGCTCACCTGGACTAGCGGGAGGTGTCTACGAGCAGTACTTC. It codes for CASSPGLAGGVYEQYF.

V gene TRBV7-9 combines with J gene TRBJ2-7; TRBD1 aligns across 12 bases. This CDR3 region has 15 residues. The V gene's germline CDR1 is SEHNR and CDR2 FQNEAQ (reference sequence). V lost 6 bases to trimming and J lost 6 bases; unmatched junction nucleotides: 9. CDR3 coding DNA: TGTGCCAGCAGTATGGGACAGGGGGCTTCTGGCGAGCAGTACTTC. It is translated as CASSMGQGASGEQYF.